This TCR beta chain was documented in a study of T cells after yellow fever vaccination (dated 2019 in TCRdb). Study-level background: Libraries from fractions with low cell numbers were prepared with the SMART-Seq v4 Ultra Low Input RNA kit. Two healthy male donors made up the cohort, one aged 18 to 29 years and the other aged 30 to 40 years. To track T-cell clones before and after primary and booster YFV17D yellow fever vaccination, bulk TCR alpha and beta repertoires were sequenced longitudinally. Bulk PBMC replicates and cell subsets were isolated from blood drawn at multiple timepoints before and after both primary and secondary immunization.

TCR cDNA was synthesized by 5'RACE template switching, through which a universal primer site and unique molecular identifiers were introduced. cDNA synthesis was primed from both the TCR alpha and TCR beta constant segments. Library amplification used two PCR steps, and the second PCR step added sample barcodes and sequencing adapters. Libraries were sequenced on Illumina HiSeq 2500 (2x100 bp) or NovaSeq (2x150 bp). Turning to the authors' computational methods: MIGEC was used to demultiplex reads and collapse the reads into UMI consensus sequences, and MiXCR was used for V(D)J alignment. Using edgeR on replicate PBMC samples, clonotypes were called vaccine-responding if FDR was below 0.01 and the log2 fold change was above 5 up to day 15. Bulk clonotypes were assigned CD4 or CD8 identity according to which sequenced CD4 or CD8 repertoire held them at higher abundance. TCRdb reanalyzed the raw reads on its own, using fastp at Q25 for trimming and MiXCR for clone calling, and kept in-frame beta chains. Rows with a matching CDR3 protein are joined into one entry that keeps the most common DNA and genes. The V and J calls shown here were made by TCRdb, not taken from the authors' results. The sample data list hundreds of thousands of distinct CDR3 sequences, and about 13% of these were observed just once. Roughly 13% of the sample belongs to the ten largest clones.

What the research found in general, with its limitations: A small share of clonotypes occurred in both CD4 and CD8 compartments, likely arising from convergent recombination. The secondary T-cell response was weaker than the primary response but faster, peaking on day 5 instead of day 15. Most clones expanded after primary vaccination (around 96% of CD4 and 80% to 90% of CD8) were re-detected after the booster, suggesting that broad memory maintenance occurred. Because only two donors were included in the study, the extent to which the findings can be generalized is limited. Computational filtering was needed because FACS-sorted repertoires could contain abundant contaminating clonotypes from the bulk population.

This clonotype was counted between two and nine times. This clone's antigen is unknown. Base qualities were left out, and no much larger clone turns up one base away. According to the study, the label for this sample's treatment or condition signals: live attenuated yellow fever vaccine strain. At each blood-draw timepoint, two biological replicates of bulk PBMCs were obtained. PBMCs were isolated from peripheral blood using a standard Ficoll-Paque protocol. RNA was extracted with TriZol from bulk PBMCs, CD4 and CD8 fractions, and dextramer-positive and dextramer-negative fractions. From a lookup of the germline V gene, CDR1 and CDR2 are MNHEY and SVGEGT. The CDR3 spans 15 residues, from the cysteine through the phenylalanine. The kept DNA is CDR3 alone, 45 bases in frame from the first base. Germline trimming: 5 bases from V, 1 base from J; junction bases outside gene matches: 4.

The origin of this receptor is a man aged 25-40 years who received the YFV17D yellow fever vaccine. Recombination joined TRBV6-2 or TRBV6-3 with TRBJ2-5; TRBD2 aligns with 10 central bases. This specimen was PBMCs, taken on the day of the yellow fever booster vaccination. The CDR3 corresponds to CASSPGLAVQETQYF. The DNA sequence is TGTGCCAGCAGTCCCGGACTAGCGGTCCAAGAGACCCAGTACTTC.